A selection of T cell receptor beta chains follows, all from one sample in a study of blood T cells in healthy people across ages. In TCRdb, the 5' RACE reads were re-called with MiXCR into one record per CDR3 protein. The data show nearly 800,000 distinct CDR3 sequences, about 56% seen once. Sequencing used blood. The receptors were sampled from a man in his forties or fifties in good health. Each CDR3 is given with its conserved first and last residue. The D gene is left open where the match is weak. Expanded clones are given a class, and other clones once, few, many or no size at all.

j_call,v_call,d_call,clone_size,cdr3_nt,cdr3_aa
TRBJ2-3,TRBV5-1,-,-,TGCGCCAGCAGCGCCGACGGGATCTTTGTCACAGATACGCAGTATTTT,CASSADGIFVTDTQYF
TRBJ2-7,TRBV27,TRBD1,-,TGTGCCAGCAGTTTATTCGCCCCGGGACAGGGAATCGAGCAGTACTTC,CASSLFAPGQGIEQYF
TRBJ2-2,TRBV6-2/TRBV6-3,-,few,TGTGCCAGCACCTTCTACACCGGGGAGCTGTTTTTT,CASTFYTGELFF
TRBJ2-3,TRBV7-2,-,few,TGTGCCAGCAGCTTAGTCGGGTTATTGGATACGCAGTATTTT,CASSLVGLLDTQYF
TRBJ2-3,TRBV7-8,TRBD2,-,TGTGCCAGCAGCGAACCGGGGGGCGGGGGGACAGATACGCAGTATTTT,CASSEPGGGGTDTQYF
TRBJ2-5,TRBV25-1,-,-,TGTGCCAGCAGTGATTGGGGGGACACCCCGCAAGAGACCCAGTACTTC,CASSDWGDTPQETQYF
TRBJ2-2,TRBV20-1,TRBD1,once,TGCAGTGCTAGAGACCCGGGACAGACGAACACCGGGGAGCTGTTTTTT,CSARDPGQTNTGELFF
TRBJ1-2,TRBV3-1,-,many,TGTGCCAGCAGCCAGCAGGGCTTCTATGGCTACACCTTC,CASSQQGFYGYTF
TRBJ1-2,TRBV7-3,TRBD1,-,TGTGCCAGCAGCTTACTGCAGGGGGAGGCTGGAGGCTACACCTTC,CASSLLQGEAGGYTF
TRBJ2-5,TRBV4-2,-,-,TGTGCCAGCAGCCAGAGGGAATGGCAAGAGACCCAGTACTTC,CASSQREWQETQYF
TRBJ2-1,TRBV5-1,-,-,TGCGCCAGCAGTGTATCAGTCGCTATCCAAGAGACCCAGTTCTTC,CASSVSVAIQETQFF
TRBJ2-7,TRBV4-1,-,-,TGCGCCAGCAGCCAAGGGGAAGGTCTTTACGAGCAGTACTTC,CASSQGEGLYEQYF
TRBJ1-6,TRBV5-4,TRBD1,-,TGTGCCAGCAGCTACAGGACAGGGATGGTATCACCCCTCCACTTT,CASSYRTGMVSPLHF
TRBJ2-1,TRBV10-3,TRBD2,-,TGTGCCATCAGTGAGTCTATAGCGGGGTTTAATGAGCAGTTCTTC,CAISESIAGFNEQFF
TRBJ2-5,TRBV6-1,-,-,TGTGCCAGCAGTGGGACACTCCAAGAGACCCAGTACTTC,CASSGTLQETQYF
TRBJ1-6,TRBV13,TRBD1,-,TGTGCCAGCAGCCAGGGACAGGCCCTCGGGGAATTCAAGGATTCACCCCTCCACTTT,CASSQGQALGEFKDSPLHF
TRBJ1-5,TRBV27,-,few,TGTGCCAGCAGTTTCCAGGGAGTTGGCAATCAGCCCCAGCATTTT,CASSFQGVGNQPQHF
TRBJ2-5,TRBV29-1,TRBD2,-,TGCAGCGTCGAAAGGACTAGCGGGAGGGCCATGGAGACCCAGTACTTC,CSVERTSGRAMETQYF
TRBJ2-3,TRBV10-3,-,few,TGTGCCATCAGTGAGTTAGATACGCAGTATTTT,CAISELDTQYF
TRBJ2-3,TRBV6-5,TRBD1,-,TGTGCCAGCAGCCTAGACAGGGTCTTAATCACGCAGTATTTT,CASSLDRVLITQYF
TRBJ1-5,TRBV7-9,-,few,TGTGCCACCGGTGACCCCAATCAGCCCCAGCATTTT,CATGDPNQPQHF
TRBJ2-7,TRBV28,TRBD1,-,TGTGCCAGCAGTATGACAGGGGGTTCCTACGAGCAGTACTTC,CASSMTGGSYEQYF
TRBJ2-5,TRBV9,TRBD1,-,TGTGCCAGCAGCCGGACCGGGACAGGGCAAGAGACCCAGTACTTC,CASSRTGTGQETQYF
TRBJ2-7,TRBV20-1,TRBD2,-,TGCAGTGCTCCTCGCGGGGGCGAGCAGTACTTC,CSAPRGGEQYF
TRBJ2-3,TRBV29-1,-,-,TGCAGCGCGGGCGGTGGAGATACGCAGTATTTT,CSAGGGDTQYF
TRBJ2-3,TRBV24-1,TRBD1,-,TGTGCCACCAGGGTGACAGGGGAGAATAATCAGGATACGCAGTATTTT,CATRVTGENNQDTQYF
TRBJ2-1,TRBV3-1,-,-,TGTGCCAGCAGCCTCACCAAGGGTGGACGAGGCGTCTATGAGCAGTTCTTC,CASSLTKGGRGVYEQFF
TRBJ2-1,TRBV13,TRBD2,-,TGTGCCAGCAACCCAAATAGCGGGAGCTCCTACAATGAGCAGTTCTTC,CASNPNSGSSYNEQFF
TRBJ1-5,TRBV12-3/TRBV12-4,TRBD1,-,TGTGCCAGCACGGACGGGACAGGGGGGACTCAGCCCCAGCATTTT,CASTDGTGGTQPQHF
TRBJ2-1,TRBV24-1,-,-,TGTGCCACCAGTGATTTTTGGTCCGACAATGAGCAGTTCTTC,CATSDFWSDNEQFF
TRBJ2-1,TRBV5-5,-,once,TGTGCCAGCAGCTTTATCCCGAACTCCTACAATGAGCAGTTCTTC,CASSFIPNSYNEQFF
TRBJ2-2,TRBV5-1,-,-,TGCGCCAGCAGCTTCTACTCAGGAATGACCGGGGAGCTGTTTTTT,CASSFYSGMTGELFF
TRBJ2-7,TRBV10-3,TRBD1,once,TGTGCCATCAGTGAGCCCGGACAGGGTTCGACTTACGAGCAGTACTTC,CAISEPGQGSTYEQYF
TRBJ2-1,TRBV5-1,TRBD1,-,TGCGCCAGCAGGGAGGGTGACAGGGGCTACAATGAGCAGTTCTTC,CASREGDRGYNEQFF
TRBJ2-5,TRBV2,TRBD2,-,TGTGCCAGCAGTGAAATCGGGGGAGGGACGGGAGAGACCCAGTACTTC,CASSEIGGGTGETQYF
TRBJ2-7,TRBV6-6,-,few,TGTGCCAGCAGTTACACGTTTTACGAGCAGTACTTC,CASSYTFYEQYF
TRBJ2-7,TRBV20-1,TRBD1,-,TGCAGTGCCAGGCCCACAGGGGAATCCGAGCAGTACTTC,CSARPTGESEQYF
TRBJ1-1,TRBV6-5,TRBD1,-,TGTGCCAGCAATACAGGGGTAGGGACTGAAGCTTTCTTT,CASNTGVGTEAFF
TRBJ2-5,TRBV10-3,-,few,TGTGCCATCACCCAGGGGAGCCAAGAGACCCAGTACTTC,CAITQGSQETQYF
TRBJ2-7,TRBV7-2,TRBD2,few,TGTGCCAGCAGCGCCCCCGGGCTAGCGGGAGTTAGGCCTCTTTACGAGCAGTACTTC,CASSAPGLAGVRPLYEQYF
TRBJ2-5,TRBV5-5,TRBD2,-,TGTGCCAGCAGCTACGGACTAGCGGGGGGGATACAAGAGACCCAGTACTTC,CASSYGLAGGIQETQYF
TRBJ2-5,TRBV4-1,TRBD2,many,TGCGCCAGCAGCCAAGCGGGAGGGGAGACCCAGTACTTC,CASSQAGGETQYF
TRBJ2-7,TRBV18,-,-,TGTGCCAGCTCACAGGACAGTGACTCCTACGAGCAGTACTTC,CASSQDSDSYEQYF
TRBJ1-6,TRBV2,-,-,TGTGCCAGCAGTGACGCCCATAATTCACCCCTCCACTTT,CASSDAHNSPLHF
TRBJ2-2,TRBV28,TRBD2,once,TGTGCCAGCAGTACATGGACTAGCGGGAGACCCACCGGGGAGCTGTTTTTT,CASSTWTSGRPTGELFF
TRBJ2-3,TRBV6-2/TRBV6-3,TRBD1,-,TGTGCCAGCAGTGGCCCCGGGACAGCGAGTGCGCAGTATTTT,CASSGPGTASAQYF
TRBJ1-3,TRBV28,-,-,TGTGCCAGCAGATTCTCTGGAAACACCATATATTTT,CASRFSGNTIYF
TRBJ2-7,TRBV14,TRBD2,-,TGTGCCAGCAGCCAAGACCCAGCGGGAGGCTACAATGAGCAGTACTTC,CASSQDPAGGYNEQYF
TRBJ1-2,TRBV25-1,-,-,TGTGCCAGCAGTGTATCCTGGACACCTCCTAGCGGTGGCTACACCTTC,CASSVSWTPPSGGYTF
TRBJ2-1,TRBV4-1,-,-,TGCGCCAGCAGCCAATCCCGGGGCAATGAGCAGTTCTTC,CASSQSRGNEQFF
TRBJ2-4,TRBV14,-,-,TGTGCCAGCAGCCAAGAGGGTTGGTGGGGAAGAAGAGCCAAAAACATTCAGTACTTC,CASSQEGWWGRRAKNIQYF
TRBJ1-5,TRBV6-5,TRBD1,few,TGTGCCAGCAGTTTAACCGGGACAGGGTTCGTCGGTCAGCCCCAGCATTTT,CASSLTGTGFVGQPQHF
TRBJ1-5,TRBV4-1,-,-,TGCGCCAGCAGCCAAGTAAAGGGAACTCAGCCCCAGCATTTT,CASSQVKGTQPQHF
TRBJ2-5,TRBV27,-,few,TGTGCCAGCAGAACAGGGAGGGAAGAGACCCAGTACTTC,CASRTGREETQYF